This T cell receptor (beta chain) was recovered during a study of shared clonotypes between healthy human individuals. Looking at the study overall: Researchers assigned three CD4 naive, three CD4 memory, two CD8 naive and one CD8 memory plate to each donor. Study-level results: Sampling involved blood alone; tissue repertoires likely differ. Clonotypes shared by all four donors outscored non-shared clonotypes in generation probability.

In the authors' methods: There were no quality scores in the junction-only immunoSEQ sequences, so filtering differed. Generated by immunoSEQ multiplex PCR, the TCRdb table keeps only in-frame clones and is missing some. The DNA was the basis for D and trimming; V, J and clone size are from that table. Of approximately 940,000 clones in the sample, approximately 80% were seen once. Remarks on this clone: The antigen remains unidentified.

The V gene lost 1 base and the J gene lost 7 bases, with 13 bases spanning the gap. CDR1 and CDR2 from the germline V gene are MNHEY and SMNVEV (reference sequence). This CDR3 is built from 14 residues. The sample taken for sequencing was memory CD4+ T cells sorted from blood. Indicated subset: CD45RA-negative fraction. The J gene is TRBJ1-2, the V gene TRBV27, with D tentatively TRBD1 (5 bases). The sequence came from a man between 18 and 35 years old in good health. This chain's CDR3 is CASSLWGWGGGYTF. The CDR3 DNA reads TGTGCCAGCAGTTTATGGGGGTGGGGCGGTGGCTACACCTTC.